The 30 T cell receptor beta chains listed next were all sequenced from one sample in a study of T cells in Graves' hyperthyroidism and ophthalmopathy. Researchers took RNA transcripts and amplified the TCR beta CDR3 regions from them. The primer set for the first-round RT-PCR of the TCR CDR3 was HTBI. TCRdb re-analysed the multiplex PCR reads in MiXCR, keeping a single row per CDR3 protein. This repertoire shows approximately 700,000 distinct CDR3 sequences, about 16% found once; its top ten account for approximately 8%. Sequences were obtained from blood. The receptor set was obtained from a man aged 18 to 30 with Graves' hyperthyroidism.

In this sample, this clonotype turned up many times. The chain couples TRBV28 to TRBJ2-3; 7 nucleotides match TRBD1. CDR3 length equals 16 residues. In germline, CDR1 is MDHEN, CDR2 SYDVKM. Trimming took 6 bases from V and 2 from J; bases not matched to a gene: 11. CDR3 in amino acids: CASSSPWDRITDTQYF. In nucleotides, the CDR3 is TGTGCCAGCAGCTCCCCTTGGGACAGAATCACAGATACGCAGTATTTT.

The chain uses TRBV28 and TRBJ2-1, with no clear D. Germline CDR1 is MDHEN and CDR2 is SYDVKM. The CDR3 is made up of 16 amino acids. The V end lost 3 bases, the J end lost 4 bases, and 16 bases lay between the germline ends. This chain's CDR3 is CASSFHGPGLYNEQFF. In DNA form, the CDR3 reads TGTGCCAGCAGTTTTCACGGGCCTGGCCTGTACAATGAGCAGTTCTTC.

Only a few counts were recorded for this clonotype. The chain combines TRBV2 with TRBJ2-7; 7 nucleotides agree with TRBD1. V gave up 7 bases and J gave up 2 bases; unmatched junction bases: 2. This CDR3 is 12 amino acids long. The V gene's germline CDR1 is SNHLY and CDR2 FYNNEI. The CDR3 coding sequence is TGTGCCAGCACGACAGGGACCTACGAGCAGTACTTC. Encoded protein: CASTTGTYEQYF.

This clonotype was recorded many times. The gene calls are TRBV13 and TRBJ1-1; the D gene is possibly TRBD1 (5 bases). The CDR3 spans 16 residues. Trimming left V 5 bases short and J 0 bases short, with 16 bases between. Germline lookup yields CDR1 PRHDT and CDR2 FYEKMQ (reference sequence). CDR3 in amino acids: CASSPPRGRLNTEAFF. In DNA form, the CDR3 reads TGTGCCAGCAGCCCCCCCCGGGGACGGCTGAACACTGAAGCTTTCTTT.

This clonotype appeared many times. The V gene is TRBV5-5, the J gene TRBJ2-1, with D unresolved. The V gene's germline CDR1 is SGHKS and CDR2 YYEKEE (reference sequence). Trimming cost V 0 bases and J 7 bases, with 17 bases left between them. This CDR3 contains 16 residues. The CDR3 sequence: CASSLAAGATGNEQFF. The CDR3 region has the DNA TGTGCCAGCAGCTTGGCCGCAGGCGCTACGGGTAATGAGCAGTTCTTC.

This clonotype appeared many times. The CDR3 DNA reads as TGCGCCAGCAGCTTGAGGACCTCGGGGACCGGGGAGCTGTTTTTT. Protein sequence: CASSLRTSGTGELFF. The chain combines TRBV5-1 with TRBJ2-2, with D possibly being TRBD2 (5 bases). V gave up 1 base and J gave up 5 bases, with 12 bases separating them. The CDR3 spans 15 residues. The germline gives CDR1 SGHRS, CDR2 YFSETQ.

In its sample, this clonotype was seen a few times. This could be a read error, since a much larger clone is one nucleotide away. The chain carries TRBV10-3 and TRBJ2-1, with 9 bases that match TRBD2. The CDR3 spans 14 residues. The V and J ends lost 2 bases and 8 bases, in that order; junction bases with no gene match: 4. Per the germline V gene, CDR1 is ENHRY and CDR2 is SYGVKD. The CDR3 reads CAISERLAADEQFF. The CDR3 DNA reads TGTGCCATCAGTGAGCGACTAGCGGCCGATGAGCAGTTCTTC.

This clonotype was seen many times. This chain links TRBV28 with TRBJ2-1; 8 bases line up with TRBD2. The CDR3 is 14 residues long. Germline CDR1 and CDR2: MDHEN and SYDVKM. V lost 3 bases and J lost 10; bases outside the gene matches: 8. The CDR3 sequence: CASSFGRAHEEQFF. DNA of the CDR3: TGTGCCAGCAGTTTCGGGAGGGCCCACGAGGAGCAGTTCTTC.

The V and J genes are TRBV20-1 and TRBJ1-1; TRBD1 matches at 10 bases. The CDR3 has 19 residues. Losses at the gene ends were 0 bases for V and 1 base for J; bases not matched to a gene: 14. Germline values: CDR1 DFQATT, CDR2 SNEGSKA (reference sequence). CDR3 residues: CSARDFLGQGSLTNTEAFF. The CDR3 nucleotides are TGCAGTGCTAGAGATTTCTTGGGACAGGGGTCTTTAACGAACACTGAAGCTTTCTTT.

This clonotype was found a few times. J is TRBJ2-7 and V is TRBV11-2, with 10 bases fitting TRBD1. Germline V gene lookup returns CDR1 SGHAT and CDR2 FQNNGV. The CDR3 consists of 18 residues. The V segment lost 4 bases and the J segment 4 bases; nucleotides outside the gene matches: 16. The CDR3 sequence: CASSSHPATGGAGYEQYF. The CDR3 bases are TGTGCCAGCAGCTCCCATCCAGCGACAGGGGGCGCGGGTTACGAGCAGTACTTC. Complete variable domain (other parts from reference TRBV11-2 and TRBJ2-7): EAGVAQSPRYKIIEKRQSVAFWCNPISGHATLYWYQQILGQGPKLLIQFQNNGVVDDSQLPKDRFSAERLKGVDSTLKIQPAKLEDSAVYLCASSSHPATGGAGYEQYFGPGTRLTVT.

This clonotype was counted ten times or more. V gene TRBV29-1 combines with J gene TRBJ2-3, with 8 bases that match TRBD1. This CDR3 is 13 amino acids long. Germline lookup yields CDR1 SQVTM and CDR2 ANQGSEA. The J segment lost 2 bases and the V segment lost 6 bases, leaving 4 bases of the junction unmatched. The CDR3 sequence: CSVRGRLTDTQYF. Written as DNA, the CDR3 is TGCAGCGTCAGGGGGCGTCTCACAGATACGCAGTATTTT.

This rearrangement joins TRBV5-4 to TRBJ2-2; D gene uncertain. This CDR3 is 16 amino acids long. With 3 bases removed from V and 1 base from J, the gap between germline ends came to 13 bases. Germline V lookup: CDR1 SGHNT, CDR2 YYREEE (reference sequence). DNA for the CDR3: TGTGCCAGCAGCTCCGTGGCCAAGGTGAACACCGGGGAGCTGTTTTTT. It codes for CASSSVAKVNTGELFF.

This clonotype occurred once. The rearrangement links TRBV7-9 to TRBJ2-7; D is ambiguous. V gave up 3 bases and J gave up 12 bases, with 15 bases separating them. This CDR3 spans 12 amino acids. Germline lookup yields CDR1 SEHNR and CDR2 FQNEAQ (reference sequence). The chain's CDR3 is CASSLTPYQPYF. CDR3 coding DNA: TGTGCCAGCAGCTTGACACCCTATCAGCCGTACTTC.

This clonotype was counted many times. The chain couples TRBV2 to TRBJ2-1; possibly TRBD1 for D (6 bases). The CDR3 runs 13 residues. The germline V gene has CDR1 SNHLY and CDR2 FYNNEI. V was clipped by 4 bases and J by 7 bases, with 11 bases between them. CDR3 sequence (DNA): TGTGCCAGCAGTGTTTGGCAGGGGAATGAGCAGTTCTTC. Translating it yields CASSVWQGNEQFF.

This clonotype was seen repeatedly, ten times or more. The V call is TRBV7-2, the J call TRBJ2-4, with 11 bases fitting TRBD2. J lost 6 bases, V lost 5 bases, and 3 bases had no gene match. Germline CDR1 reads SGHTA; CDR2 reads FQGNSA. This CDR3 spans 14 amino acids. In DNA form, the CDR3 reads TGTGCCAGCAGCCCAGGACTAGCGGGAAACATTCAGTACTTC. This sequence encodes CASSPGLAGNIQYF.

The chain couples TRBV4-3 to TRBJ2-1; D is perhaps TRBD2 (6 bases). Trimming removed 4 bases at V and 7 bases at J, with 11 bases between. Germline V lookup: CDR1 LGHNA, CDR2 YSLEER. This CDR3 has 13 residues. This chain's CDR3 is CASSPGLPNEQFF. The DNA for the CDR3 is TGCGCCAGCAGCCCGGGACTTCCAAATGAGCAGTTCTTC.

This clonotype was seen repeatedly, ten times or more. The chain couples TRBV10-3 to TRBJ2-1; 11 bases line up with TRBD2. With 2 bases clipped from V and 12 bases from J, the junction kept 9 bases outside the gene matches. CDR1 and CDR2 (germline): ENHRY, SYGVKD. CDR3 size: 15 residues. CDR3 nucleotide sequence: TGTGCCATCAGTGAGCGAGGGACTAGCGGAAGATCGCAGTTCTTC. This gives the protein CAISERGTSGRSQFF.

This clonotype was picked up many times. CDR3 sequence reads: CSASLAGTGGPNEQFF. The CDR3 DNA reads as TGCAGTGCTAGCCTCGCCGGGACAGGGGGACCCAATGAGCAGTTCTTC. The rearrangement links TRBV20-1 to TRBJ2-1; 11 bases are a match to TRBD1. The CDR3 sequence is 16 residues long. In germline, CDR1 is DFQATT, CDR2 SNEGSKA (reference sequence). J lost 6 bases, V lost 3 bases, and 10 bases had no gene match.

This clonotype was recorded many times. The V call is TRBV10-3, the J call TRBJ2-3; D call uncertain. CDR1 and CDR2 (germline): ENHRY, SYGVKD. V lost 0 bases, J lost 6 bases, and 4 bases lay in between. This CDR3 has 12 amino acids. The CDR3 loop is CAISESPDTQYF. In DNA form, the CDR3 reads TGTGCCATCAGTGAGTCTCCCGATACGCAGTATTTT.

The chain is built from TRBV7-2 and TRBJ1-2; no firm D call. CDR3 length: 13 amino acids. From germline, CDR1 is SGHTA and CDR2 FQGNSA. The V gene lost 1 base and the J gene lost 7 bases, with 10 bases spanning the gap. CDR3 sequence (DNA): TGTGCCAGCAGCTTAGAAGGAGGCTCTGGCTACACCTTC. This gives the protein CASSLEGGSGYTF.

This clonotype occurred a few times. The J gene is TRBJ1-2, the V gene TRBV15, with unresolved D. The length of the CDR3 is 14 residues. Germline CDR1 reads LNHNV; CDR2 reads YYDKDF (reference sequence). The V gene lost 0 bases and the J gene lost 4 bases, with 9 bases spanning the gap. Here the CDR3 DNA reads TGTGCCACCAGCAGAGATTCGGCGGGCTATGGCTACACCTTC. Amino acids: CATSRDSAGYGYTF.

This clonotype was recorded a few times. Written as DNA, the CDR3 is TGTGCCAGCAGTTACAGTGAGCGGAGCTCCTACGAGCAGTACTTC. Protein: CASSYSERSSYEQYF. The rearrangement joins TRBV6-2 or TRBV6-3 to TRBJ2-7; D is perhaps TRBD2 (5 bases). V shed 2 bases and J shed 0 bases, with 11 bases lying between them. This CDR3 contains 15 residues. Germline values: CDR1 MNHEY, CDR2 SVGEGT.

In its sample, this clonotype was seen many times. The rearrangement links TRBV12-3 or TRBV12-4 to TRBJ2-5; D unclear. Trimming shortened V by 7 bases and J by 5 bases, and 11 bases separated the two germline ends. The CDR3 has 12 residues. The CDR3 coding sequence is TGTGCCAGCACCGCAACCCGGGAGACCCAGTACTTC. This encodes CASTATRETQYF.

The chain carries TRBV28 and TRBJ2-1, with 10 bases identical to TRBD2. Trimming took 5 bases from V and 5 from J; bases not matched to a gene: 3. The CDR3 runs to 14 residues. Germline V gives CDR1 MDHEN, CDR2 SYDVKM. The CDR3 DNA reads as TGTGCCAGCAGTACTAGCGGGACCCACAATGAGCAGTTCTTC. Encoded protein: CASSTSGTHNEQFF.

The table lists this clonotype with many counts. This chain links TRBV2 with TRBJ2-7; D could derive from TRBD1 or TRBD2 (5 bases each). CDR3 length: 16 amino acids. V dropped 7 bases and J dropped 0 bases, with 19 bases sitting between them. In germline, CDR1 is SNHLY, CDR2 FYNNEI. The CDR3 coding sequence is TGTGCCAGCATCCTAACAGGCAGAGACTACTCCTACGAGCAGTACTTC. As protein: CASILTGRDYSYEQYF.

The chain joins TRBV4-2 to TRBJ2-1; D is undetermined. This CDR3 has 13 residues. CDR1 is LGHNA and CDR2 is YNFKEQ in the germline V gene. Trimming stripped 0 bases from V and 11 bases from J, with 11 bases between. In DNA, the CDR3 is TGTGCCAGCAGCCAAGATAGAGAGACGAAGCAGTTCTTC. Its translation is CASSQDRETKQFF.

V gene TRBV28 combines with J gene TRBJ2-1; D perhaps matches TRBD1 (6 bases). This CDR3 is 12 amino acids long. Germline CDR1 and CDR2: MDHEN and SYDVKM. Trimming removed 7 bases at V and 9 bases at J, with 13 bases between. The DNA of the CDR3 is TGTGCCAGCACCCTGCTAGGGGGTGAGCAGTTCTTC. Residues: CASTLLGGEQFF.

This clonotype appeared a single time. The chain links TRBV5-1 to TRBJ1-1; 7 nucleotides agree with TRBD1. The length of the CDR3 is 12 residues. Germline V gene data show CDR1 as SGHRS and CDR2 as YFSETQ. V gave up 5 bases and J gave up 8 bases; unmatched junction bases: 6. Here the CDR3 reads CASRKDREEAFF. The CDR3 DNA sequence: TGCGCCAGCAGGAAAGACAGGGAAGAAGCTTTCTTT.

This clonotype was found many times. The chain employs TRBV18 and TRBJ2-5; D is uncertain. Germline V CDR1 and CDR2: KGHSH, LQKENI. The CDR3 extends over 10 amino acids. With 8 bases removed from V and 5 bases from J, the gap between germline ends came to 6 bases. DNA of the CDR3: TGTGCCAGCAGTGGGGAGACCCAGTACTTC. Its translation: CASSGETQYF.

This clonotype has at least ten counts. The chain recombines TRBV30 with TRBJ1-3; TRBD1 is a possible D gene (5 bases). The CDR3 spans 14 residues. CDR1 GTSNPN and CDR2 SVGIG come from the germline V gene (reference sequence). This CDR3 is CAIAPGTLGNTIYF. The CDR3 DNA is TGTGCGATCGCCCCAGGGACCCTTGGAAACACCATATATTTT.